Shown below are 2 T cell receptor beta chains from a single sample sequenced in a study of T cells in Graves' hyperthyroidism and ophthalmopathy. Amplification of TCR beta CDR3 regions used RNA as the template. The HTBI primer set served for first-round RT-PCR of the TCR CDR3. Each CDR3 protein gets one entry after TCRdb re-called the multiplex PCR reads with MiXCR. This sample yields hundreds of thousands of distinct CDR3 sequences, of which more than 12% are seen a single time; approximately 12% belongs to the top ten. Sequenced material: blood. The origin of the receptors is a woman aged 50 to 60 with Graves' ophthalmopathy.

This sequence joins TRBV12-3 or TRBV12-4 and TRBJ2-5, with 9 positions matching TRBD2. Losses at the gene ends were 4 bases for V and 10 bases for J; bases not matched to a gene: 13. The CDR3 runs to 15 residues. The CDR3 protein is CASSSAIAGDSLQYF. CDR3 nucleotide sequence: TGTGCCAGCAGTTCGGCCATAGCGGGAGATTCCCTCCAGTACTTC.

J is TRBJ2-7 and V is TRBV20-1; 10 bases agree with TRBD2. Germline CDR1 reads DFQATT; CDR2 reads SNEGSKA (reference sequence). Germline trimming cut 5 bases from V and 6 bases from J; bases unmatched to any gene: 19. This CDR3 has 17 residues. CDR3 loop: CSAADPTTSGNEGEQYF. CDR3 coding DNA: TGCAGTGCTGCCGACCCAACTACTAGCGGGAACGAAGGCGAGCAGTACTTC.